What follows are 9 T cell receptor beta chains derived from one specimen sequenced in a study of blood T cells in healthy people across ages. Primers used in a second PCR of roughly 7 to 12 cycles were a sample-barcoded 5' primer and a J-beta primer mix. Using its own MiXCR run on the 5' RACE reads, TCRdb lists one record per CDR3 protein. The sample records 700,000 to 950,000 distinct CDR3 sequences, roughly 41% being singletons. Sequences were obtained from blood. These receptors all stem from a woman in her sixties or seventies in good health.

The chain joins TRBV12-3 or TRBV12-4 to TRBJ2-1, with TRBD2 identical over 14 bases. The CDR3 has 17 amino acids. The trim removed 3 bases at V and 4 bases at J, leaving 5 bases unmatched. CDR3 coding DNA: TGTGCCAGCAGTTTGGGGACTAGCGGGGGATTGTACAATGAGCAGTTCTTC. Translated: CASSLGTSGGLYNEQFF.

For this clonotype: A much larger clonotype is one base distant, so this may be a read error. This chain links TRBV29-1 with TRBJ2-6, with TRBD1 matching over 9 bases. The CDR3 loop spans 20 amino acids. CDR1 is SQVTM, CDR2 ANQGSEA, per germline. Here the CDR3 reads CSVEDPWSPQGAKGANVRTF. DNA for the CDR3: TGCAGCGTTGAAGACCCATGGTCGCCACAGGGGGCGAAAGGGGCCAACGTCCGGACTTTC.

CDR3 nucleotide sequence: TGCAGTGCAACCCCCGGGACAGGGCCCTATGAAAAACTGTTTTTT. It translates to CSATPGTGPYEKLFF. This chain joins TRBV20-1 and TRBJ1-4, with 9 positions matching TRBD1. The V and J ends lost 6 bases and 6 bases, in that order; junction bases with no gene match: 11. Per the germline V gene, CDR1 is DFQATT and CDR2 is SNEGSKA (reference sequence). The CDR3 is 15 residues long.

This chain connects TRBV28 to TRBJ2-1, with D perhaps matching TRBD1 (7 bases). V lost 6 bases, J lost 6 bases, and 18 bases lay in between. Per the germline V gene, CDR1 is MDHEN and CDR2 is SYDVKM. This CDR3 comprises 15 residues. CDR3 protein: CASRGEEGGFNEQFF. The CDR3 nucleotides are TGTGCCAGCAGGGGGGAGGAAGGGGGCTTCAATGAGCAGTTCTTC.

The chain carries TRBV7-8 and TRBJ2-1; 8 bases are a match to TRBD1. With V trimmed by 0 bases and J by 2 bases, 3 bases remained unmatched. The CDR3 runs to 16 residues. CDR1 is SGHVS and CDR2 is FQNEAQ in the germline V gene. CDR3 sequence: CASSLANRGAYNEQFF. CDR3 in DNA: TGTGCCAGCAGCTTAGCGAACAGGGGGGCCTACAATGAGCAGTTCTTC.

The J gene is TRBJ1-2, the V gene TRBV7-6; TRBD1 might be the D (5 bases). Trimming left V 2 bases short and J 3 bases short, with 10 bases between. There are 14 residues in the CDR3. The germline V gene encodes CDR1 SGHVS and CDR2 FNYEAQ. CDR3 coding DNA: TGTGCCAGCAGCTTATCCGGGGCCGACTATGGCTACACCTTC. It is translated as CASSLSGADYGYTF. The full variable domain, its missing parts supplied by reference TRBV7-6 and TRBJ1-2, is GAGVSQSPRYKVTKRGQDVALRCDPISGHVSLYWYRQALGQGPEFLTYFNYEAQQDKSGLPNDRFSAERPEGSISTLTIQRTEQRDSAMYRCASSLSGADYGYTFGSGTRLTVV.

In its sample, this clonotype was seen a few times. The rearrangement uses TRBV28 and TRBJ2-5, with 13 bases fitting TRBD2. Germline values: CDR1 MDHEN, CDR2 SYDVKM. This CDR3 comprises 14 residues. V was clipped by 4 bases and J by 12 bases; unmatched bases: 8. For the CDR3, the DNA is TGTGCCAGCAGTTCTGAGACTAGCGGGAGGTTAAAGTACTTC. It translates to CASSSETSGRLKYF.

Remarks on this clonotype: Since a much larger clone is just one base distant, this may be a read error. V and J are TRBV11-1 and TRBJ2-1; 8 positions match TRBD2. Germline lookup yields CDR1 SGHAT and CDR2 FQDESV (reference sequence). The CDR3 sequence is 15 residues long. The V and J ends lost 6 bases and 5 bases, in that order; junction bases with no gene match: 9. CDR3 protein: CASRDSGGSNNEQFF. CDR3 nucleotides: TGTGCCAGCAGGGATTCGGGAGGGTCCAACAATGAGCAGTTCTTC.

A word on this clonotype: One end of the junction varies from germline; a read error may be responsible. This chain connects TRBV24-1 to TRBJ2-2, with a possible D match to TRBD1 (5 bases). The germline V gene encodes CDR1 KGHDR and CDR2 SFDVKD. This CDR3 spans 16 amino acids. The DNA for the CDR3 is TGTGCCGCCAGTCACCCAGGGTCTCGGGTCACCGGGGAGCTGTTTTTT. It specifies CAASHPGSRVTGELFF.